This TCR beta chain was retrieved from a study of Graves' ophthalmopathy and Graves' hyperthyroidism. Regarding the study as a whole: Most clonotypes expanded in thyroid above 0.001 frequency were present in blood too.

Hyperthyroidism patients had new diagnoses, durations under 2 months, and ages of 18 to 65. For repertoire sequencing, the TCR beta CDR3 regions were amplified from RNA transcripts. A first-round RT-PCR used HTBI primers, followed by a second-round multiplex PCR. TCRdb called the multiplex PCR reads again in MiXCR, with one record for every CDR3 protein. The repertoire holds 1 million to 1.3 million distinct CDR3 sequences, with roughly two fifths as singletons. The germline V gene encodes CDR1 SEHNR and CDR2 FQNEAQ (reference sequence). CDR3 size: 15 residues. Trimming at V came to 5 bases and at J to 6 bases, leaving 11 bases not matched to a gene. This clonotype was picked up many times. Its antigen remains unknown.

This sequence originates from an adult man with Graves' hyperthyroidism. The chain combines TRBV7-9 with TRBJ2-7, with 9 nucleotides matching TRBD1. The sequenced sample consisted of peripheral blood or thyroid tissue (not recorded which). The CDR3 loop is CASSAADRGRPEQYF. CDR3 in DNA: TGTGCCAGCAGCGCCGCGGACAGGGGACGACCCGAGCAGTACTTC.